Listed below are T cell receptor beta chains from one sample, sequenced in a study of CD8+ T cells in alopecia areata. The method was immunoSEQ multiplex PCR; TCRdb's version includes in-frame clones alone and lacks a portion of them. The repertoire holds 150,000 to 200,000 clones, with around 50% as singletons. Sequenced here: CD8+ T cells sorted from blood, sampled at week 24, from a patient treated with tofacitinib. These receptors were taken from a human donor with alopecia areata. Each CDR3 is given with its conserved first and last residue. The D gene is left open where the match is weak. Expanded clones get a size class; other rows say once, few or many, or leave the size out.

J | V | D | size | CDR3 | DNA
TRBJ2-7 | TRBV30 | . | . | CAWSALGPRALQYF | TGTGCCTGGAGTGCCCTGGGACCCCGGGCCTTGCAGTACTTC
TRBJ2-7 | TRBV29-1 | TRBD2 | few | CSVEGTSGVASYEQYF | TGCAGCGTTGAGGGGACTAGCGGGGTAGCGTCCTACGAGCAGTACTTC
TRBJ2-7 | TRBV4-1 | TRBD1 | . | CASSYDREGEYFYEQYF | TGCGCCAGCAGCTACGACAGGGAAGGGGAGTATTTCTACGAGCAGTACTTC
TRBJ1-5 | TRBV5-6 | TRBD1 | . | CASSLQGAGNQPQHF | TGTGCCAGCAGCCTACAGGGGGCCGGCAATCAGCCCCAGCATTTT
TRBJ2-7 | TRBV29-1 | TRBD1 | . | CSVAPGQGDIEQYF | TGCAGCGTTGCGCCAGGACAGGGGGATATCGAGCAGTACTTC
TRBJ2-7 | TRBV2 | TRBD1 | . | CASMAGGIEQYF | TGTGCCAGCATGGCAGGGGGAATCGAGCAGTACTTC
TRBJ1-1 | TRBV25-1 | . | . | CASSEGAWAGVNTEAFF | TGTGCCAGCAGTGAAGGGGCCTGGGCAGGGGTGAACACTGAAGCTTTCTTT
TRBJ2-5 | TRBV4-2 | TRBD1 | . | CASSPSQRTGGPQGETQYF | TGTGCCAGCAGCCCTTCCCAGAGAACAGGGGGACCACAAGGGGAGACCCAGTACTTC
TRBJ2-5 | TRBV11-1 | . | once | CASSAFRWAYETQYF | TGTGCCAGCAGCGCTTTCCGGTGGGCTTACGAGACCCAGTACTTC
TRBJ1-6 | TRBV2 | . | . | CASSEFLQGSNSPLHF | TGTGCCAGCAGTGAATTTCTGCAGGGGAGTAATTCACCCCTCCACTTT
TRBJ1-1 | TRBV6-1 | . | few | CASSAEGSWTEAFF | TGTGCCAGCAGTGCGGAGGGGAGTTGGACTGAAGCTTTCTTT
TRBJ2-1 | TRBV7-9 | . | few | CASSPGQWEQFF | TGTGCCAGCAGCCCCGGACAGTGGGAGCAGTTCTTC
TRBJ2-3 | TRBV10-2 | TRBD2 | . | CASSGLAGGTDTQYF | TGCGCCAGCAGTGGACTAGCGGGGGGGACAGATACGCAGTATTTT
TRBJ2-7 | TRBV29-1 | TRBD2 | few | CSALFQRGRYEQYF | TGCAGCGCCCTGTTCCAGCGGGGGCGATACGAGCAGTACTTC
TRBJ2-5 | TRBV11-3 | . | few | CASSSWFGDQNQETQYF | TGTGCCAGCAGCTCGTGGTTTGGGGACCAAAACCAAGAGACCCAGTACTTC
TRBJ2-1 | TRBV27 | . | . | CASSLGSWLEKQFF | TGTGCCAGCAGTTTAGGTTCCTGGTTGGAAAAGCAGTTCTTC
TRBJ2-1 | TRBV11-2 | . | . | CASSLSSYNEQFF | TGTGCCAGCAGCTTATCTTCCTACAATGAGCAGTTCTTC
TRBJ1-5 | TRBV30 | . | . | CAWSPGYSNQPQHF | TGTGCCTGGAGTCCAGGGTATAGCAATCAGCCCCAGCATTTT
TRBJ2-7 | TRBV13 | . | . | CASSSSTLMRYF | TGTGCCAGCAGCTCGTCGACATTGATGCGGTACTTC
TRBJ2-3 | TRBV13 | TRBD2 | . | CASSSSTSGGRYADTQYF | TGTGCCAGCAGCTCCTCGACTAGCGGGGGACGATACGCAGATACGCAGTATTTT
TRBJ1-2 | TRBV29-1 | TRBD1 | few | CSVVRTGGVDGYTF | TGCAGCGTTGTTAGGACAGGCGGTGTTGATGGCTACACCTTC
TRBJ1-1 | TRBV16 | . | few | CASSGTRQVF | TGTGCCAGCAGCGGAACCCGGCAGGTCTTT
TRBJ2-4 | TRBV11-3 | . | . | CASRLGALGKNIQYF | TGTGCCAGCAGGCTCGGGGCGCTCGGGAAAAACATTCAGTACTTC
TRBJ1-5 | TRBV7-9 | . | . | CASSLDRGSGNQPQHF | TGTGCCAGCAGCTTAGATCGGGGGTCGGGCAATCAGCCCCAGCATTTT
TRBJ2-7 | TRBV10-3 | . | . | CAISEPRAYEQYF | TGTGCCATCAGTGAGCCTAGGGCTTACGAGCAGTACTTC
TRBJ1-1 | TRBV25-1 | . | . | CASSEDHGIEAFF | TGTGCCAGCAGTGAAGACCACGGGATTGAAGCTTTCTTT
TRBJ2-7 | TRBV5-6 | . | . | CASSFGGSYEQYF | TGTGCCAGCAGCTTTGGGGGCTCCTACGAGCAGTACTTC
TRBJ2-7 | TRBV7-8 | . | . | CASLGGDSPFEQYF | TGTGCCAGTTTGGGGGGGGACAGTCCTTTCGAGCAGTACTTC
TRBJ1-5 | TRBV6-1 | . | . | CASSIVGDSNQPQHF | TGTGCCAGCAGTATTGTAGGGGATAGCAATCAGCCCCAGCATTTT
TRBJ1-1 | TRBV4-1 | TRBD1 | . | CASSQGQGSEAFF | TGCGCCAGCAGCCAAGGACAGGGCTCCGAAGCTTTCTTT
TRBJ1-2 | TRBV27 | . | . | CASSLTPNYGYTF | TGTGCCAGCAGTTTGACACCTAACTATGGCTACACCTTC
TRBJ1-2 | TRBV29-1 | . | few | CSALGGAYGYTF | TGCAGCGCCCTGGGGGGGGCCTATGGCTACACCTTC
TRBJ1-1 | TRBV29-1 | . | . | CSAGVDTEAFF | TGCAGCGCGGGGGTGGACACTGAAGCTTTCTTT
TRBJ1-1 | TRBV13 | . | . | CASSQYYTEAFF | TGTGCCAGCAGCCAGTACTACACTGAAGCTTTCTTT
TRBJ1-1 | TRBV4-1 | TRBD1 | . | CASSQGGTVYTEAFF | TGCGCCAGCAGCCAAGGAGGGACAGTTTACACTGAAGCTTTCTTT
TRBJ1-5 | TRBV23-1 | . | . | CASRGTGQPQHF | TGCGCCAGCCGGGGGACTGGACAGCCCCAGCATTTT
TRBJ2-2 | TRBV7-6 | TRBD1 | . | CASSDTGGQDGELFF | TGTGCCAGCAGCGATACCGGGGGACAGGACGGGGAGCTGTTTTTT
TRBJ1-1 | TRBV19 | . | few | CASSMAGMNTEAFF | TGTGCCAGTAGTATGGCGGGGATGAACACTGAAGCTTTCTTT
TRBJ1-2 | TRBV29-1 | TRBD1 | . | CSVLDRGTVYYGYTF | TGCAGCGTTCTGGACAGGGGGACTGTCTACTATGGCTACACCTTC
TRBJ1-1 | TRBV10-2 | . | once | CASTGGGADEAFF | TGCGCCAGCACTGGGGGCGGGGCAGACGAAGCTTTCTTT
TRBJ1-6 | TRBV6-4 | . | few | CASPPPPLHF | TGTGCCAGCCCCCCGCCACCCCTCCACTTT
TRBJ2-3 | TRBV5-1 | . | . | CASSLGGDTDTQYF | TGCGCCAGCAGCTTGGGCGGGGACACAGATACGCAGTATTTT
TRBJ1-1 | TRBV25-1 | . | . | CASSVLARDTEAFF | TGTGCCAGCAGTGTTCTGGCGCGTGACACTGAAGCTTTCTTT
TRBJ2-7 | TRBV6-1 | . | few | CASSEVPSNTYEQYF | TGTGCCAGCAGTGAAGTCCCAAGCAATACCTACGAGCAGTACTTC
TRBJ2-5 | TRBV29-1 | . | . | CSVDGPRGETQYF | TGCAGCGTTGATGGACCAAGAGGGGAGACCCAGTACTTC
TRBJ2-1 | TRBV7-9 | . | . | CASSFVAGNEQFF | TGTGCCAGCAGCTTTGTTGCGGGGAATGAGCAGTTCTTC
TRBJ2-1 | TRBV29-1 | TRBD2 | . | CSVVLAGDFSYNEQFF | TGCAGCGTTGTACTAGCGGGGGATTTCTCCTACAATGAGCAGTTCTTC
TRBJ1-2 | TRBV29-1 | TRBD1 | few | CSVDLDRGLIVDYGYTF | TGCAGCGTTGATTTAGACAGGGGATTGATTGTGGACTATGGCTACACCTTC
TRBJ2-7 | TRBV5-1 | . | . | CASSFHTGSDPYEQYF | TGCGCCAGCAGCTTCCATACAGGGTCGGACCCCTACGAGCAGTACTTC